This section outlines one T cell receptor (beta chain) sequence together with its context. This record comes from a study of pediatric ulcerative colitis. During colonoscopy, one to two rectal pinch biopsies were collected. Controls: normal colonoscopy findings, no IBD within the following year. The assay was immunoSEQ multiplex PCR, and TCRdb's table has in-frame clones only and misses some. The data contain 8,500 to 13,000 clones, roughly four fifths of them singletons. CDR3 size: 14 residues. V lost 2 bases to trimming and J lost 10 bases, with 16 bases between them. The germline V gene encodes CDR1 SGHRS and CDR2 YFSETQ.

This clonotype originated in a girl aged 10 to 17 who was a control in a study of pediatric ulcerative colitis. V usage is TRBV5-1 and J usage is TRBJ2-1, with D unclear. Sequencing used gut tissue. This CDR3 reads CASSLYGPTDEQFF. As DNA, the CDR3 is TGCGCCAGCAGCTTATACGGACCCACCGACGAGCAGTTCTTC.